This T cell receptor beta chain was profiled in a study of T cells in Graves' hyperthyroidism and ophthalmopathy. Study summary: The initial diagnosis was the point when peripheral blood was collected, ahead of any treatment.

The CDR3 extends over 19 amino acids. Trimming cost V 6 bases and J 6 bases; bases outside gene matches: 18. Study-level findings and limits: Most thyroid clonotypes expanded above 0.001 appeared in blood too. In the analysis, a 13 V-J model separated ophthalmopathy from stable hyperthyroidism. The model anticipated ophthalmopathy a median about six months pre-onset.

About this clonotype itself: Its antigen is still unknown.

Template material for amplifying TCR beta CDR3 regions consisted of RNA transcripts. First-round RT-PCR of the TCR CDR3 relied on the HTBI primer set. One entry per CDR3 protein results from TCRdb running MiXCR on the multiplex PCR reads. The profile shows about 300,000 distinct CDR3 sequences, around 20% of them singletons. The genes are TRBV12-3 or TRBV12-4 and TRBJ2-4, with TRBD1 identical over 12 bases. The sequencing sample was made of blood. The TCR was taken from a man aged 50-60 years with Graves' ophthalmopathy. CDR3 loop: CASRSRDRGREGPGNIQYF. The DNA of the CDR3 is TGTGCCAGCAGATCCCGGGACAGGGGGCGCGAGGGTCCTGGAAACATTCAGTACTTC.